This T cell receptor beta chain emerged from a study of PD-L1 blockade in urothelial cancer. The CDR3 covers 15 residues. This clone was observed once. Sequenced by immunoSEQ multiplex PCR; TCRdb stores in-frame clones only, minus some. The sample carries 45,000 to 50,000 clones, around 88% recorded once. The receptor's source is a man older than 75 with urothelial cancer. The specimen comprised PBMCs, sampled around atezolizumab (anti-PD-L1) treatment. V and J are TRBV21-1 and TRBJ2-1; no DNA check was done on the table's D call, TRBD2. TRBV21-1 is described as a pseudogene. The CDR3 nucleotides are TGTGCCAGCAGCCCTAAGGGAGAGGGCGCCAATGAGCAGTTCTTC. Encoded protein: CASSPKGEGANEQFF.